This TCR beta chain is from a study of human T cells and chemical hapten exposure. Study details: An area of 2 cm by 2 cm on upper inner arm skin received 2% DPC for sensitization. Study-level points and caveats: In comparison with controls, expanded TCRs gave rise to a significantly larger number of large CDR3 similarity clusters.

In its sample, this clonotype was seen a few times. Its antigen remains unknown. Time point given: patch test 2, 6 weeks after DPC sensitization. Treatment defined: therapeutic diphenylcyclopropenone sensitization with weekly scalp DPC. Donors were 18 to 70-year-old alopecia patients suitable for DPC. TCRdb reprocessed the RACE reads with MiXCR, giving one entry per CDR3 protein. This sample yields under 450,000 distinct CDR3 sequences, of which about 6.3% are seen a single time; 4.5% to 6% belongs to the top ten. This CDR3 is built from 17 residues. Germline-derived CDR1 and CDR2 are SEHNR and FQNEAQ (reference sequence). V shed 3 bases, J shed 1 base, and the junction held 4 bases outside the gene matches.

The V call is TRBV7-9, the J call TRBJ2-2; TRBD2 matches 11 bases. Source: whole blood, taken in connection with sensitization to the hapten diphenylcyclopropenone (DPC). The clonotype was recovered from a woman aged 18-29 years with alopecia areata. Some clones in this sample may be carry-over from other donors' samples. CDR3 nucleotides: TGTGCCAGCAGCTTCGAGACTAGCGGGGTGAACACCGGGGAGCTGTTTTTT. This gives the protein CASSFETSGVNTGELFF.